This T cell receptor (beta chain) comes out of a study of blood T cell repertoires in COVID-19. At the level of the study: Collection of acute and convalescent COVID-19 samples took place in the United States, Italy and Spain.

The assay was immunoSEQ multiplex PCR, and TCRdb's table has in-frame clones only and misses some. The repertoire has just over 300,000 clones, around 89% of them found once; the top ten carry about 9.9%. Germline V CDR1 and CDR2: MNHEY, SMNVEV (reference sequence). The V end was cut by 4 bases, the J end by 6 bases, with 7 bases between. This CDR3 region has 13 residues. The TCR originated in a woman in her forties who had recovered from COVID-19. Sequencing was carried out using PBMCs or T cells enriched from blood (not recorded which). The chain is built from TRBV27 and TRBJ1-6; the D gene is possibly TRBD1 (5 bases). The chain's CDR3 is CASSWGVNSPLHF. Written as DNA, the CDR3 is TGTGCCAGCAGTTGGGGGGTTAATTCACCCCTCCACTTT.